A single sample gave rise to the 20 T cell receptor beta chains below, sequenced in a study of glioma-infiltrating T cells. TCR alpha and beta CDR3 regions were amplified from RNA using iRepertoire nested multiplex PCR. Using its own MiXCR run on the multiplex PCR reads, TCRdb lists one record per CDR3 protein. The sample includes roughly 130,000 distinct CDR3 sequences, about 22% seen only once; the top ten take roughly 29%. The material sequenced was glioma tissue, nonneoplastic brain tissue, or PBMCs (not recorded which). Source of these receptors: a human donor with low-grade glioma or glioblastoma, undergoing nonglioma brain surgery, or in good health (not recorded which).

This clonotype has ten or more counts. The J gene is TRBJ1-6, the V gene TRBV6-1; D unresolved. The V gene's germline CDR1 is MNHNS and CDR2 SASEGT. With 1 base removed from V and 10 bases from J, the gap between germline ends came to 8 bases. This CDR3 has 13 amino acids. CDR3 sequence: CASSEVHDSPLHF. As DNA, the CDR3 is TGTGCCAGCAGTGAAGTACACGACTCACCCCTCCACTTT.

As regards this clonotype: Here the CDR3 omits its conserved ending phenylalanine or tryptophan, so a read error is the likely source. The chain has TRBV12-3 or TRBV12-4 and TRBJ2-5, with D hard to call. V lost 7 bases and J 4 bases, leaving 13 bases between the germline ends. This CDR3 comprises 13 residues. The CDR3 bases are TGTGCCAGCACCATAATACAGAGAGAGACCCAGTACTTA. Protein: CASTIIQRETQYL.

Details on this clonotype: Germline and junction disagree at one end, which may indicate a read error. The CDR3 sequence is CASSRQGGRDEKLSF. Written as DNA, the CDR3 is TGTGCCAGCAGTCGACAGGGTGGGCGAGACGAAAAACTGTCTTTT. This rearrangement joins TRBV27 to TRBJ1-4, with 7 bases fitting TRBD1. CDR1 is MNHEY and CDR2 is SMNVEV in the germline V gene (reference sequence). CDR3 size: 15 residues.

This clonotype was seen more than once but under ten times. The CDR3 sequence is CASSQPLPSSVGPSTDTQYF. The DNA for the CDR3 is TGTGCCAGCAGCCAACCACTCCCTAGCTCGGTCGGGCCGAGCACAGATACGCAGTATTTT. The chain couples TRBV7-7 to TRBJ2-3, with a tentative D call TRBD2 (5 bases). CDR1 and CDR2 (germline): SSHAT, FNYEAQ (reference sequence). V dropped 5 bases and J dropped 0 bases, with 27 bases sitting between them. The CDR3 extends over 20 amino acids.

This clonotype was observed many times. The V call is TRBV6-1, the J call TRBJ1-1; TRBD1 agrees at 8 bases. J lost 5 bases, V lost 5 bases, and 7 bases had no gene match. Germline values: CDR1 MNHNS, CDR2 SASEGT. CDR3 size: 14 residues. The DNA for the CDR3 is TGTGCCAGCAGTTCCGGGACAGGTTATACTGAAGCTTTCTTT. Translated: CASSSGTGYTEAFF.

V is TRBV28 and J is TRBJ1-1; no reliable D call. V gave up 6 bases and J gave up 7 bases, with 12 bases separating them. The germline CDR1 and CDR2 sequences are MDHEN and SYDVKM. The CDR3 spans 12 residues. The CDR3 reads CASSNTVLEAFF. In DNA, the CDR3 is TGTGCCAGCAGCAATACAGTGCTTGAAGCTTTCTTT.

This clonotype was observed at least ten times. The chain carries TRBV20-1 and TRBJ1-5; 7 bases align to TRBD1. This CDR3 contains 14 residues. Germline CDR1 is DFQATT and CDR2 is SNEGSKA (reference sequence). The J segment lost 3 bases and the V segment lost 4 bases, leaving 6 bases of the junction unmatched. CDR3 coding DNA: TGCAGTGCTAACTCCGACAGGGACAATCAGCCCCAGCATTTT. Protein product: CSANSDRDNQPQHF.

This clonotype has at least ten counts. This rearrangement joins TRBV6-1 to TRBJ2-2; 9 bases line up with TRBD1. CDR3 size: 18 residues. J was trimmed by 2 bases and V by 7 bases; bases with no gene match: 14. Germline V gene data show CDR1 as MNHNS and CDR2 as SASEGT. The CDR3 DNA sequence: TGTGCCAGCATGAGGACGATCTTGGACAGGGGAAACACCGGGGAGCTGTTTTTT. The encoded protein is CASMRTILDRGNTGELFF.

This clonotype has a handful of counts. This chain connects TRBV3-1 to TRBJ2-2; 8 nucleotides agree with TRBD1. Germline V gene lookup returns CDR1 LGHDT and CDR2 YNNKEL (reference sequence). After removal of 3 bases from V and 3 bases from J, the junction contained 3 bases not matched to a gene. CDR3 length: 15 amino acids. CDR3 nucleotides: TGTGCCAGCAGCCACAGGGGGCAAGACACCGGGGAGCTGTTTTTT. Protein product: CASSHRGQDTGELFF.

The chain combines TRBV19 with TRBJ1-1, with D unclear. Germline values: CDR1 LNHDA, CDR2 SQIVND (reference sequence). Trimming removed 4 bases at V and 0 bases at J, with 6 bases between. There are 13 residues in the CDR3. The CDR3: CASSTTMNTEAFF. The CDR3 bases are TGTGCCAGTAGTACGACAATGAACACTGAAGCTTTCTTT.

This clonotype occurred a few times. A much larger clone differs from this one at a single base, so this may be a read error. The rearrangement uses TRBV15 and TRBJ1-1; 9 nucleotides match TRBD1. After removal of 3 bases from V and 10 bases from J, the junction contained 12 bases not matched to a gene. Per germline, CDR1 LNHNV and CDR2 YYDKDF (reference sequence). The CDR3 has 15 residues. The CDR3 loop reads CATSSGSLTGGPAFF. The CDR3 DNA follows: TGTGCCACCAGCAGTGGGTCGTTAACAGGGGGCCCAGCTTTCTTT.

The chain couples TRBV2 to TRBJ2-3; TRBD2 agrees at 12 bases. CDR1 and CDR2 from the germline V gene are SNHLY and FYNNEI. With 6 bases clipped from V and 2 bases from J, the junction kept 6 bases outside the gene matches. CDR3 size: 16 residues. For the CDR3, the DNA is TGTGCCAGCAGCATCCTAGCGGGGGGGTTCACAGATACGCAGTATTTT. This codes for CASSILAGGFTDTQYF.

The chain uses TRBV28 and TRBJ1-2; weak D call: TRBD1 (6 bases). CDR1 and CDR2 from the germline V gene are MDHEN and SYDVKM. The CDR3 sequence is 20 residues long. The V gene lost 6 bases and the J gene lost 5 bases, with 34 bases spanning the gap. The CDR3 region is CASRLPQPSLQGWGAYGYTF. CDR3 coding DNA: TGTGCCAGCAGGCTACCGCAACCAAGCCTCCAGGGGTGGGGAGCGTATGGCTACACCTTC.

This clonotype was found many times. V gene TRBV7-9 combines with J gene TRBJ1-5, with a possible D match to TRBD1 (6 bases). V lost 5 bases, J lost 0 bases, and 14 bases lay in between. Germline CDR1 reads SEHNR; CDR2 reads FQNEAQ (reference sequence). The CDR3 sequence is 16 residues long. CDR3 sequence (DNA): TGTGCCAGCAGCCATGACGGACAGTTTAGCAATCAGCCCCAGCATTTT. Translated: CASSHDGQFSNQPQHF.

The table lists this clonotype with a few counts. The chain combines TRBV19 with TRBJ1-5; 9 bases map to TRBD1. This CDR3 has 14 amino acids. The junction had 6 bases not matched to a gene; V was cut back by 2 bases and J by 10 bases. The germline CDR1 and CDR2 sequences are LNHDA and SQIVND (reference sequence). The CDR3, as DNA: TGTGCCAGTAGTATAAAAACAGGGGGCCGACCCCAGCATTTT. Translated: CASSIKTGGRPQHF. Supplemented by reference TRBV19 and TRBJ1-5, the full variable domain reads DGGITQSPKYLFRKEGQNVTLSCEQNLNHDAMYWYRQDPGQGLRLIYYSQIVNDFQKGDIAEGYSVSREKKESFPLTVTSAQKNPTAFYLCASSIKTGGRPQHFGDGTRLSIL.

The table lists this clonotype with many counts. The chain employs TRBV7-2 and TRBJ2-3; D is ambiguous. The germline V gene encodes CDR1 SGHTA and CDR2 FQGNSA. The CDR3 sequence is 14 residues long. With 1 base removed from V and 2 bases from J, the gap between germline ends came to 7 bases. Here the CDR3 DNA reads TGTGCCAGCAGCTTAGTTAGCAACACAGATACGCAGTATTTT. It specifies CASSLVSNTDTQYF. Variable domain in full (rest from reference TRBV7-2 and TRBJ2-3): GAGVSQSPSNKVTEKGKDVELRCDPISGHTALYWYRQSLGQGLEFLIYFQGNSAPDKSGLPSDRFSAERTGGSVSTLTIQRTQQEDSAVYLCASSLVSNTDTQYFGPGTRLTVL.

This clonotype was recorded a few times. The chain uses TRBV24-1 and TRBJ2-1; D is unclear. Per the germline V gene, CDR1 is KGHDR and CDR2 is SFDVKD. Trimming took off 1 base at V and 6 bases at J, with 9 bases between the two ends. This CDR3 contains 14 residues. The CDR3 nucleotides are TGTGCCACCAGTGATTTAGGCAGGCTCAATGAGCAGTTCTTC. Its protein is CATSDLGRLNEQFF.

Concerning this clonotype itself: Given a much more abundant clone one base away, this may be a read error. J is TRBJ1-1 and V is TRBV7-8; the D is unclear. The CDR3 has 16 amino acids. Germline lookup yields CDR1 SGHVS and CDR2 FQNEAQ. Trimming left V 5 bases short and J 1 base short, with 17 bases between. CDR3 DNA sequence: TGTGCCAGCAGCCTCCCACAGACCACCTCGAACACTGAAGCTTTCTTT. Translation gives CASSLPQTTSNTEAFF. Filled out from reference TRBV7-8 and TRBJ1-1, the complete variable domain reads GAGVSQSPRYKVAKRGQDVALRCDPISGHVSLFWYQQALGQGPEFLTYFQNEAQLDKSGLPSDRFFAERPEGSVSTLKIQRTQQEDSAVYLCASSLPQTTSNTEAFFGQGTRLTVV.

A word on this clonotype: A read error may account for a junction end that differs from germline. This sequence joins TRBV15 and TRBJ2-1; maybe TRBD2 (5 bases). The CDR3 covers 12 residues. Per the germline V gene, CDR1 is LNHNV and CDR2 is YYDKDF (reference sequence). CDR3 nucleotides: TGTGCCACCAGCACCTCCGGGGATGAGCATTTCTTC. Amino acids: CATSTSGDEHFF.

This clonotype was observed a few times. The chain recombines TRBV19 with TRBJ2-5, with TRBD1 matching over 7 bases. CDR3 length equals 14 residues. Germline V gene lookup returns CDR1 LNHDA and CDR2 SQIVND (reference sequence). V shed 7 bases and J 5 bases; nucleotides not matched to a gene: 10. The CDR3 region has the DNA TGTGCCAGTATGAAACAAGGGGGCGAGGAGACCCAGTACTTC. It translates to CASMKQGGEETQYF. The variable domain in full, with the rest retrieved from reference TRBV19 and TRBJ2-5, is DGGITQSPKYLFRKEGQNVTLSCEQNLNHDAMYWYRQDPGQGLRLIYYSQIVNDFQKGDIAEGYSVSREKKESFPLTVTSAQKNPTAFYLCASMKQGGEETQYFGPGTRLLVL.